A single sample is the source of the 20 T cell receptor beta chains below, sequenced in a study of blood T cell repertoires in COVID-19. Libraries were prepared by immunoSEQ multiplex PCR; TCRdb keeps only in-frame clonotypes and omits some of them. This sample has about 120,000 clones; 88% occur once, and the top ten carry around 3%. The sample was peripheral blood. The receptors come from a woman aged 45-65 years with acute or convalescent COVID-19.

This chain joins TRBV5-1 and TRBJ1-1; weak D call: TRBD1 (5 bases). Germline V gives CDR1 SGHRS, CDR2 YFSETQ. Trimming removed 0 bases from V and 4 bases from J, with 7 bases in between. The CDR3 runs to 13 residues. The CDR3 sequence is CASSLEGLTEAFF. CDR3 nucleotide sequence: TGCGCCAGCAGCTTGGAGGGGCTCACTGAAGCTTTCTTT.

This sequence joins TRBV23-1 and TRBJ2-7; D is possibly TRBD2 (5 bases). TRBV23-1 is an ORF, and what it does is uncertain. This CDR3 is 16 amino acids long. V was trimmed by 2 bases and J by 6 bases, leaving 20 bases between them. This CDR3 is CASSQPPSSTEGEQYF. For the CDR3, the DNA is TGCGCCAGCAGTCAACCGCCGAGCTCTACAGAGGGCGAGCAGTACTTC.

The genes are TRBV7-9 and TRBJ2-5; 8 bases align to TRBD2. V lost 5 bases, J lost 4 bases, and 9 bases stayed unmatched. Per germline, CDR1 SEHNR and CDR2 FQNEAQ (reference sequence). The CDR3 totals 15 residues. The CDR3 loop is CASSINSGTGETQYF. DNA for the CDR3: TGTGCCAGCAGCATTAATAGCGGGACTGGAGAGACCCAGTACTTC.

This clone was seen only a few times. The chain carries TRBV28 and TRBJ2-1; 14 bases map to TRBD2. V lost 8 bases to trimming and J lost 4 bases; unmatched junction nucleotides: 4. This CDR3 is built from 15 residues. CDR1 and CDR2 from the germline V gene are MDHEN and SYDVKM. The CDR3 nucleotides are TGTGCCAGCGCCCGGACTAGCGGGAGGTACAATGAGCAGTTCTTC. This translates into CASARTSGRYNEQFF.

The chain uses TRBV28 and TRBJ2-7; D is ambiguous. CDR3 length: 12 amino acids. Germline assignment: CDR1 MDHEN and CDR2 SYDVKM. V was cut by 2 bases and J by 3 bases, with 5 bases left in between. CDR3 amino acids: CASSLVVYEQYF. The CDR3, as DNA: TGTGCCAGCAGTTTAGTAGTCTACGAGCAGTACTTC.

The CDR3 DNA reads TGTGCCACCAGTGAGACAGGGTTTGGCTACACCTTC. This codes for CATSETGFGYTF. The gene calls are TRBV24-1 and TRBJ1-2, with 7 bases lining up with TRBD1. This CDR3 spans 12 amino acids. V was pared by 4 bases and J by 7 bases, with 2 bases of the junction left unmatched. CDR1 and CDR2 from the germline V gene are KGHDR and SFDVKD.

The chain joins TRBV7-9 to TRBJ1-5; TRBD1 matches 8 bases. Per germline, CDR1 SEHNR and CDR2 FQNEAQ (reference sequence). Trimming at V came to 5 bases and at J to 0 bases, leaving 3 bases not matched to a gene. The CDR3 is 15 amino acids. CDR3 DNA sequence: TGTGCCAGCAGCCCTCAGGGGGCTAGCAATCAGCCCCAGCATTTT. Encoded protein: CASSPQGASNQPQHF.

The genes are TRBV11-2 and TRBJ2-1; 8 nucleotides match TRBD1. Losses at the gene ends were 3 bases for V and 7 bases for J; bases not matched to a gene: 8. CDR3 length equals 15 residues. The germline CDR1 and CDR2 sequences are SGHAT and FQNNGV. The CDR3 reads CASSFWGQARNEQFF. CDR3 DNA sequence: TGTGCCAGCAGCTTCTGGGGACAGGCTAGGAATGAGCAGTTCTTC.

The chain links TRBV7-2 to TRBJ1-4; D might be TRBD1 (6 bases). This CDR3 is built from 15 residues. Germline V gene data show CDR1 as SGHTA and CDR2 as FQGNSA. Trimming took off 3 bases at V and 3 bases at J, with 11 bases between the two ends. In nucleotides, the CDR3 is TGTGCCAGCAGCTTGAAGACAGGCTCTAATGAAAAACTGTTTTTT. This gives the protein CASSLKTGSNEKLFF.

V and J are TRBV2 and TRBJ1-4; D is unclear. In germline, CDR1 is SNHLY, CDR2 FYNNEI. The CDR3 is 13 amino acids. V was clipped by 4 bases and J by 6 bases, with 9 bases between them. The CDR3 region has the DNA TGTGCCAGCAGTGGTCTCGGGGATGAAAAACTGTTTTTT. Its protein product is CASSGLGDEKLFF.

The gene calls are TRBV3-1 (or the pseudogene TRBV3-2) and TRBJ2-7, with D maybe TRBD2 (6 bases). The CDR3 has 12 amino acids. V was pared by 8 bases and J by 5 bases, with 13 bases between. Germline values: CDR1 LGHDT, CDR2 YNNKEL (reference sequence). CDR3 DNA sequence: TGTGCCAGCGGGGGAGGAGAAAACGAGCAGTACTTC. This codes for CASGGGENEQYF.

This sequence joins TRBV30 and TRBJ2-7, with 11 bases aligning to TRBD2. CDR1 GTSNPN and CDR2 SVGIG come from the germline V gene (reference sequence). V lost 1 base and J lost 6; bases outside the gene matches: 11. CDR3 size: 16 residues. The CDR3 coding sequence is TGTGCCTGGAGTGGGGTAGCGGGAGGGCCAGGGAGCGAGCAGTACTTC. It specifies CAWSGVAGGPGSEQYF.

The chain couples TRBV18 to TRBJ2-7; 9 bases match TRBD2. This CDR3 comprises 13 residues. The V gene end was trimmed by 6 bases and the J gene end by 3 bases; junction bases not matched to a gene: 3. Germline V gives CDR1 KGHSH, CDR2 LQKENI. For the CDR3, the DNA is TGTGCCAGCTCCCCTAGCGGGAACTACGAGCAGTACTTC. This codes for CASSPSGNYEQYF.

V usage is TRBV13 and J usage is TRBJ2-5; D gene unclear. CDR1 PRHDT and CDR2 FYEKMQ come from the germline V gene (reference sequence). Between the trimmed V and J ends, which lost 2 bases and 6 bases, there was a span of 7 bases. This CDR3 has 12 residues. The CDR3 DNA sequence: TGTGCCAGCAGCTTACCGAGGAAGACCCAGTACTTC. The encoded protein is CASSLPRKTQYF.

This chain uses TRBV15 with TRBJ2-1, with TRBD2 as a possible D gene (6 bases). V was cut by 4 bases and J by 8 bases, with 12 bases left in between. From germline, CDR1 is LNHNV and CDR2 YYDKDF (reference sequence). The CDR3 length is 13 residues. CDR3 region: CATSMDWRDEQFF. The CDR3, as DNA: TGTGCCACCAGCATGGATTGGAGGGATGAGCAGTTCTTC.

The chain combines TRBV10-3 with TRBJ2-7; D possibly corresponds to TRBD2 (6 bases). Germline CDR1 reads ENHRY; CDR2 reads SYGVKD. The CDR3 is 15 residues long. Between the trimmed V and J ends, which lost 0 bases and 2 bases, there was a span of 11 bases. CDR3 coding DNA: TGTGCCATCAGTGAGTCTGGGGACTCCGCCTACGAGCAGTACTTC. This codes for CAISESGDSAYEQYF.

The rearrangement uses TRBV24-1 and TRBJ2-2; a possible D gene is TRBD2 (6 bases). The CDR3 contains 15 residues. CDR1 is KGHDR and CDR2 is SFDVKD in the germline V gene. V gave up 2 bases and J gave up 4 bases, with 10 bases separating them. CDR3 nucleotides: TGTGCCACCAGTGATTCGGGACTGAGCACCGGGGAGCTGTTTTTT. The encoded protein is CATSDSGLSTGELFF.

This rearrangement joins TRBV24-1 to TRBJ2-1; tentative D call: TRBD2 (6 bases). Germline CDR1 reads KGHDR; CDR2 reads SFDVKD. Trimming pared 1 base from V and 0 bases from J, leaving 9 bases between. The CDR3 covers 16 residues. The CDR3 DNA is TGTGCCACCAGTGATTTTGCGGGGAGCTCCTACAATGAGCAGTTCTTC. It translates to CATSDFAGSSYNEQFF.

The chain links TRBV12-3 or TRBV12-4 to TRBJ1-2; D might be TRBD1 (5 bases). The CDR3 spans 12 residues. Trimming cost V 1 base and J 10 bases, with 10 bases left between them. This CDR3 reads CASSLGTRTYTF. The CDR3 region has the DNA TGTGCCAGCAGTTTAGGGACACGGACCTACACCTTC.

CDR3 DNA sequence: TGTGCCAGTAGTAAGGACAGCTCCTACGAGCAGTACTTC. This translates into CASSKDSSYEQYF. The chain is built from TRBV19 and TRBJ2-7; D may be TRBD1 (6 bases). This CDR3 has 13 residues. Germline loops: CDR1 LNHDA, CDR2 SQIVND (reference sequence). V was shortened by 4 bases and J by 0 bases, with 7 bases between the two germline ends.